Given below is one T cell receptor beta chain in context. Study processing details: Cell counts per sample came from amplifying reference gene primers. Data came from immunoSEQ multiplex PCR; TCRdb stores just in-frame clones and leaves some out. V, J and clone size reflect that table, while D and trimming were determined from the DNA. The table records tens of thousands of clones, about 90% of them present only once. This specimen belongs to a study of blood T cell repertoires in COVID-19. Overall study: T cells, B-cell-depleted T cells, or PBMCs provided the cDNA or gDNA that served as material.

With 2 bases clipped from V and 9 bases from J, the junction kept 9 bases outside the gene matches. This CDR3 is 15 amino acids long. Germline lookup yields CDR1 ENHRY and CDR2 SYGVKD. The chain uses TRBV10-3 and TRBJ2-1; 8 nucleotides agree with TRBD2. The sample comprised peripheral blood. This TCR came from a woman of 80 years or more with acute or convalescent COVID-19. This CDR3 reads CAISERLAGPGEQFF. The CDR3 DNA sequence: TGTGCCATCAGTGAGAGGCTAGCGGGCCCGGGTGAGCAGTTCTTC.